The 17 T cell receptor beta chains below all came from one sample that was sequenced in a study of Graves' ophthalmopathy and Graves' hyperthyroidism. RNA transcripts provided the template for amplifying TCR beta CDR3 regions. The library came from an HTBI-primed first-round RT-PCR and a second-round multiplex PCR. From the multiplex PCR reads, TCRdb called clonotypes with MiXCR, one entry per CDR3 protein. The sample includes 1 million to 1.3 million distinct CDR3 sequences, roughly 35% seen only once; the top ten take around 10%. Input material: peripheral blood or thyroid tissue (not recorded which). The receptors derive from an adult man with Graves' hyperthyroidism.

The rearrangement links TRBV30 to TRBJ2-7; D is ambiguous. Trimming removed 3 bases at V and 3 bases at J, with 15 bases between. The V gene's germline CDR1 is GTSNPN and CDR2 SVGIG (reference sequence). The CDR3 loop spans 14 amino acids. This CDR3 reads CAWRPQTIYYEQYF. The CDR3 DNA reads as TGTGCCTGGAGGCCACAGACGATCTACTACGAGCAGTACTTC.

This chain uses TRBV20-1 with TRBJ1-2, with D maybe TRBD1 (5 bases). Germline values: CDR1 DFQATT, CDR2 SNEGSKA (reference sequence). There are 14 residues in the CDR3. The CDR3 DNA sequence: TGCAGGGCGGGGTCCCTTGGGGGTGACTATGGCTACACCTTC. It codes for CRAGSLGGDYGYTF.

The chain recombines TRBV29-1 with TRBJ2-5; D is ambiguous. Germline CDR1 and CDR2: SQVTM and ANQGSEA. V lost 6 bases to trimming and J lost 5 bases, with 13 bases between them. This CDR3 region has 12 residues. Here the CDR3 DNA reads TGCAGCGTAGCGTCCCTGGCTGAGACCCAGTACTTC. Its protein product is CSVASLAETQYF.

The chain employs TRBV7-3 and TRBJ2-7, with 10 positions matching TRBD1. With V trimmed by 2 bases and J by 7 bases, 8 bases remained unmatched. The CDR3 is 15 residues long. CDR1 and CDR2 from the germline V gene are SGHTA and FQGTGA. DNA of the CDR3: TGTGCCAGCAGCTTATGGGACAGGGGCTTCAATGAGCAGTACTTC. It translates to CASSLWDRGFNEQYF.

The count of this clonotype is one. The chain carries TRBV12-3 or TRBV12-4 and TRBJ2-3, with 12 bases lining up with TRBD1. The CDR3 has 17 residues. The junction had 10 bases not matched to a gene; V was cut back by 6 bases and J by 3 bases. The CDR3 loop reads CASSAYGTGGWTDTQYF. The CDR3 coding sequence is TGTGCCAGCAGCGCCTACGGGACAGGGGGCTGGACAGATACGCAGTATTTT.

This clonotype was seen only once. The rearrangement joins TRBV7-9 to TRBJ2-1; tentatively, D is TRBD1 (6 bases). V was trimmed by 5 bases and J by 7 bases, leaving 12 bases between them. In germline, CDR1 is SEHNR, CDR2 FQNEAQ (reference sequence). This CDR3 contains 13 residues. This chain's CDR3 is CASSHNQGNEQFF. CDR3 bases: TGTGCCAGCAGCCACAATCAGGGGAATGAGCAGTTCTTC.

This clonotype came up many times. The V and J genes are TRBV7-9 and TRBJ2-7; perhaps D is TRBD1 or TRBD2 (5 bases each). V was shortened by 5 bases and J by 7 bases, with 15 bases between the two germline ends. There are 13 residues in the CDR3. Germline lookup yields CDR1 SEHNR and CDR2 FQNEAQ (reference sequence). CDR3 in amino acids: CASSRVGPWEQYF. The CDR3 nucleotides are TGTGCCAGCAGCCGGGTGGGACCCTGGGAGCAGTACTTC.

In its sample, this clonotype was seen many times. The genes are TRBV7-2 and TRBJ2-2; D is ambiguous. Germline CDR1 SGHTA, CDR2 FQGNSA. The CDR3 has 15 amino acids. Trimming left V 5 bases short and J 6 bases short, with 16 bases between. DNA of the CDR3: TGTGCCAGCAGCACCCAACCGGGTGGGTCCGGGGAGCTGTTTTTT. Amino acids: CASSTQPGGSGELFF.

The chain links TRBV29-1 to TRBJ2-5; D is possibly TRBD1 or TRBD2 (5 bases each). The ends were cut back, 5 bases at V and 6 bases at J, with 25 bases in the middle. CDR1 SQVTM and CDR2 ANQGSEA come from the germline V gene. This CDR3 comprises 16 residues. CDR3 sequence: CSVPTWTGPGRKTQYF. Written as DNA, the CDR3 is TGCAGCGTTCCCACTTGGACGGGACCGGGTCGGAAGACCCAGTACTTC.

A few counts support this clonotype. This chain uses TRBV5-1 with TRBJ2-7; D ambiguous. The CDR3 length is 14 residues. V shed 2 bases and J shed 3 bases, with 12 bases lying between them. CDR1 is SGHRS and CDR2 is YFSETQ in the germline V gene. The CDR3 sequence is CASSFLDNYYEQYF. The CDR3 DNA reads TGCGCCAGCAGCTTCCTTGATAACTACTACGAGCAGTACTTC.

This clonotype was seen at least ten times. The rearrangement joins TRBV28 to TRBJ1-5; no reliable D call. Trimming removed 6 bases from V and 7 bases from J, with 10 bases in between. Germline V gene sequence: CDR1 MDHEN, CDR2 SYDVKM. The CDR3 spans 12 residues. The CDR3: CASRSMGQPQHF. The CDR3 DNA follows: TGTGCCAGCAGGTCTATGGGACAGCCCCAGCATTTT.

CDR3 region: CASSSWGGANVLTF. The CDR3, as DNA: TGTGCCAGCAGCTCGTGGGGGGGGGCCAACGTCCTGACTTTC. The chain links TRBV7-9 to TRBJ2-6; either TRBD1 or TRBD2 may fit D (5 bases each). Trimming left V 4 bases short and J 4 bases short, with 8 bases between. The CDR3 covers 14 residues. CDR1 and CDR2 from the germline V gene are SEHNR and FQNEAQ (reference sequence).

The V and J genes are TRBV7-2 and TRBJ2-7, with unresolved D. CDR3 length: 16 residues. CDR1 and CDR2 from the germline V gene are SGHTA and FQGNSA. V dropped 5 bases and J dropped 6 bases, with 23 bases sitting between them. The CDR3 spells CASSPQTGFSFGEQYF. The CDR3 nucleotides are TGTGCCAGCAGCCCCCAGACCGGATTCTCTTTCGGCGAGCAGTACTTC.

In this sample, this clonotype turned up many times. The chain couples TRBV12-3 or TRBV12-4 to TRBJ1-1; D is unclear. Trimming stripped 6 bases from V and 5 bases from J, with 16 bases between. This CDR3 is built from 14 residues. The CDR3 sequence is CASSLPLLRTEAFF. The DNA of the CDR3 is TGTGCCAGCAGCCTACCCCTGCTCCGAACTGAAGCTTTCTTT.

The rearrangement joins TRBV10-1 to TRBJ2-5; 8 nucleotides match TRBD1. Germline V gene lookup returns CDR1 WNHNN and CDR2 SYGVQD (reference sequence). The CDR3 is 16 amino acids. The J segment lost 5 bases and the V segment lost 8 bases, leaving 16 bases of the junction unmatched. The CDR3 loop reads CASVEAGNRGYETQYF. Written as DNA, the CDR3 is TGCGCCAGCGTTGAAGCAGGGAACAGGGGGTACGAGACCCAGTACTTC.

This clonotype was observed at least ten times. The V and J genes are TRBV29-1 and TRBJ2-2, with a possible D match to TRBD1 (6 bases). Germline lookup yields CDR1 SQVTM and CDR2 ANQGSEA. Trimming took 6 bases from V and 0 from J, leaving 11 bases between them. This CDR3 spans 14 amino acids. In nucleotides, the CDR3 is TGCAGCGTCCTTGGACAGTCGAACACCGGGGAGCTGTTTTTT. This encodes CSVLGQSNTGELFF.

On this clonotype: The CDR3 end shows no conserved phenylalanine or tryptophan, and so a read error is likely. The V call is TRBV5-5, the J call TRBJ1-1; possible D gene TRBD1, 6 bases. The germline gives CDR1 SGHKS, CDR2 YYEKEE (reference sequence). The length of the CDR3 is 16 residues. Trimming stripped 4 bases from V and 5 bases from J, with 21 bases between. As DNA, the CDR3 is TGTGCCAGCAGCATGGGGGTGGGGGGGCTGAGGACTGAAGCTTTCCTT. Translating it yields CASSMGVGGLRTEAFL.